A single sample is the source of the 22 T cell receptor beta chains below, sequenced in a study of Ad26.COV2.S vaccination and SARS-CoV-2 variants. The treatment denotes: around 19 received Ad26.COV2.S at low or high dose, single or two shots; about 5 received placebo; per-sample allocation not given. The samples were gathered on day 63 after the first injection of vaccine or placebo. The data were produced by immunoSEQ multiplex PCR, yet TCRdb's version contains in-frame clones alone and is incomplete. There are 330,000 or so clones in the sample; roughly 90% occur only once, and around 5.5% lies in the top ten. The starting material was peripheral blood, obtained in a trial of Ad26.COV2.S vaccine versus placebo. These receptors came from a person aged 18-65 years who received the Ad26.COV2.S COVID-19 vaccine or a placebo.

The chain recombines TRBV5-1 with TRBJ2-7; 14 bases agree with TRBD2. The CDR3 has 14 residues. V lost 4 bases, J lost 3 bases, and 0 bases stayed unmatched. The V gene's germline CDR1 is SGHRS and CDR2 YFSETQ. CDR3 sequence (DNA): TGCGCCAGCAGCGGGACTAGCGGGGGCTACGAGCAGTACTTC. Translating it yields CASSGTSGGYEQYF. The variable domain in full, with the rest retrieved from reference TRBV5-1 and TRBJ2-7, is KAGVTQTPRYLIKTRGQQVTLSCSPISGHRSVSWYQQTPGQGLQFLFEYFSETQRNKGNFPGRFSGRQFSNSRSEMNVSTLELGDSALYLCASSGTSGGYEQYFGPGTRLTVT.

CDR3 sequence (DNA): TGCGCCAGCAGCTTGGAAGGGGCTGGCTACAATGAGCAGTTCTTC. Encoded protein: CASSLEGAGYNEQFF. The V gene is TRBV5-1, the J gene TRBJ2-1; the D gene is possibly TRBD1 (5 bases). CDR1 SGHRS and CDR2 YFSETQ come from the germline V gene. Trimming cost V 0 bases and J 3 bases, with 10 bases left between them. CDR3 length: 15 amino acids. Full variable domain (rest looked up from reference TRBV5-1 and TRBJ2-1): KAGVTQTPRYLIKTRGQQVTLSCSPISGHRSVSWYQQTPGQGLQFLFEYFSETQRNKGNFPGRFSGRQFSNSRSEMNVSTLELGDSALYLCASSLEGAGYNEQFFGPGTRLTVL.

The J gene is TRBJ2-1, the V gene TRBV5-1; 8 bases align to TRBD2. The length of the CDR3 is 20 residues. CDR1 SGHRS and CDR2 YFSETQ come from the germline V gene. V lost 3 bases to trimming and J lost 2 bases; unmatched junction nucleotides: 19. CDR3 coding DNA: TGCGCCAGCAGCTCGACCACAAAGTCCGGGCGCGGGGGGCCCTACAATGAGCAGTTCTTC. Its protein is CASSSTTKSGRGGPYNEQFF.

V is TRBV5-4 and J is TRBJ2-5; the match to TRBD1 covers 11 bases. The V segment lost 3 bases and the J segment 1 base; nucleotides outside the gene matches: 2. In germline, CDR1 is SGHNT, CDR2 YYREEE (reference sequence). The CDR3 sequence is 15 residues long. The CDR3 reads CASSSGTGGQETQYF. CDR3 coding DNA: TGTGCCAGCAGCTCCGGGACAGGGGGCCAAGAGACCCAGTACTTC.

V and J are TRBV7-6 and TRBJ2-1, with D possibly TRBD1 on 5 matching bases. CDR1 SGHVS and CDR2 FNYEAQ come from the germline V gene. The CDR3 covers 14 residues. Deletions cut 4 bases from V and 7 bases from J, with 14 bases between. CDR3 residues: CASSSLYRRNEQFF. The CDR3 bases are TGTGCCAGCAGCTCCCTGTACAGGCGAAATGAGCAGTTCTTC.

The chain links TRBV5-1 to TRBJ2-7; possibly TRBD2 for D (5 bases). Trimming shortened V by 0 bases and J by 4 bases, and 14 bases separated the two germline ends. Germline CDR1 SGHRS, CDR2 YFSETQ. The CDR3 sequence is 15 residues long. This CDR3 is CASSLAEGWVYEQYF. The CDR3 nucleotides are TGCGCCAGCAGCTTGGCCGAGGGTTGGGTTTACGAGCAGTACTTC.

The CDR3 nucleotides read TGTGCCAGCGTAGCGGGGGTTGGGAATGAGCAGTTCTTC. Protein sequence: CASVAGVGNEQFF. The chain recombines TRBV27 with TRBJ2-1; 9 bases agree with TRBD2. Trimming took 8 bases from V and 7 from J; bases not matched to a gene: 6. The germline V gene encodes CDR1 MNHEY and CDR2 SMNVEV (reference sequence). This CDR3 has 13 amino acids.

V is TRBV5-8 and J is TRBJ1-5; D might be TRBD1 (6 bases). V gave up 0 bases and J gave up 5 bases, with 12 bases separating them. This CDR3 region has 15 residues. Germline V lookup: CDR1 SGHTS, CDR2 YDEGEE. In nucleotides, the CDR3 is TGTGCCAGCAGCTTGGCACAGGGAAGGGATCAGCCCCAGCATTTT. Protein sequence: CASSLAQGRDQPQHF.

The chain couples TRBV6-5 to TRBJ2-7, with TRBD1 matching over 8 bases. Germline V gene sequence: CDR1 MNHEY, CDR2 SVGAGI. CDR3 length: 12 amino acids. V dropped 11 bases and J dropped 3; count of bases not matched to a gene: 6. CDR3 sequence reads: CAGQGRFYEQYF. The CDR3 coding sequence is TGTGCCGGACAGGGACGATTCTACGAGCAGTACTTC.

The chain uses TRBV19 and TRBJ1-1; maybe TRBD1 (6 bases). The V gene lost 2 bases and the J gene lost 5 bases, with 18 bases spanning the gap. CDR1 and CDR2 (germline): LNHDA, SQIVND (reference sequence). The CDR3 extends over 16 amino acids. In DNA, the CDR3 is TGTGCCAGTAGTATACAAGGGGGGATGGTAGAAACTGAAGCTTTCTTT. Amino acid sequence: CASSIQGGMVETEAFF.

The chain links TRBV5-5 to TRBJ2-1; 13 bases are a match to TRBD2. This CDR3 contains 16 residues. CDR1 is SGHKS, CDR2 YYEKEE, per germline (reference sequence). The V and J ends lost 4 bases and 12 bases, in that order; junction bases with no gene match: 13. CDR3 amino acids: CASSGQRGTSGDPQFF. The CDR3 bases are TGTGCCAGCAGCGGACAACGAGGGACTAGCGGGGACCCGCAGTTCTTC. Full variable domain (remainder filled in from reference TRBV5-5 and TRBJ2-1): DAGVTQSPTHLIKTRGQQVTLRCSPISGHKSVSWYQQVLGQGPQFIFQYYEKEERGRGNFPDRFSARQFPNYSSELNVNALLLGDSALYLCASSGQRGTSGDPQFFGPGTRLTVL.

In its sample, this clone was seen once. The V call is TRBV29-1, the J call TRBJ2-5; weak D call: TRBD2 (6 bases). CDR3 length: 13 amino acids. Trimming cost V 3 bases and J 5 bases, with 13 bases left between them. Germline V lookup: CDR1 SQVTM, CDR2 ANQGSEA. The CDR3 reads CSVEGGGRETQYF. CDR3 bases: TGCAGCGTTGAGGGGGGTGGCAGGGAGACCCAGTACTTC.

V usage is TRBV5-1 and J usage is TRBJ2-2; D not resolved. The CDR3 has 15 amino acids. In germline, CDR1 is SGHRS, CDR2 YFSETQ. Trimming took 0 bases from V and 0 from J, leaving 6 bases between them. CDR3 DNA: TGCGCCAGCAGCTTGGACTGGGCGAACACCGGGGAGCTGTTTTTT. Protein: CASSLDWANTGELFF.

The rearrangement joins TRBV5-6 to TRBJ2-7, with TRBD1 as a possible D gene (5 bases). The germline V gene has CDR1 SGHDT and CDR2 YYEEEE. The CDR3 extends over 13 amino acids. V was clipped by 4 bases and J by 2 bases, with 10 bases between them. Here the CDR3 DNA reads TGTGCCAGCAGCCCTTTCAGGGCCTACGAGCAGTACTTC. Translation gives CASSPFRAYEQYF.

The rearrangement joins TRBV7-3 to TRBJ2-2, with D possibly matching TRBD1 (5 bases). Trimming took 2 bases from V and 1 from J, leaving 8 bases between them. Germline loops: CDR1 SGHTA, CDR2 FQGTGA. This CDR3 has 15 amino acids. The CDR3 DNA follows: TGTGCCAGCAGCTTATCAGGACAGAACACCGGGGAGCTGTTTTTT. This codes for CASSLSGQNTGELFF.

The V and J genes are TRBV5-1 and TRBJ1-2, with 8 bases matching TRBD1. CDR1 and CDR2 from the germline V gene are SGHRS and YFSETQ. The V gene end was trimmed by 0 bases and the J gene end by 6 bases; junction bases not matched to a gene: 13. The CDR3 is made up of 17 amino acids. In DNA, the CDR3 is TGCGCCAGCAGCTTGGCCTCGACAGGGGCTAATCTCCATGGCTACACCTTC. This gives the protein CASSLASTGANLHGYTF.

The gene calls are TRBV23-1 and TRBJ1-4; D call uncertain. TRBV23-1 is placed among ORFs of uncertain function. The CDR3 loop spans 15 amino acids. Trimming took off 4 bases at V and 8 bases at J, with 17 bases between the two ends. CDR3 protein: CASSLTAGLLEKLFF. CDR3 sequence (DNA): TGCGCCAGCAGTCTCACAGCTGGCCTTTTAGAAAAACTGTTTTTT.

CDR3: CASSVEGGRGYTF. In DNA, the CDR3 is TGTGCCAGCAGCGTAGAGGGGGGTAGGGGCTACACCTTC. The chain couples TRBV9 to TRBJ1-2; TRBD1 might be the D (6 bases). The CDR3 spans 13 residues. The germline V and J ends were trimmed by 0 bases and 8 bases, with 11 bases remaining between them. Per the germline V gene, CDR1 is SGDLS and CDR2 is YYNGEE.

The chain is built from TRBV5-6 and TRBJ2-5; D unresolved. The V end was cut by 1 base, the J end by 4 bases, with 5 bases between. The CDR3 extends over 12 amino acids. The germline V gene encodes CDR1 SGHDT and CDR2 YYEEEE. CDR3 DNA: TGTGCCAGCAGCTTGCCGGGAGAGACCCAGTACTTC. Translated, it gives CASSLPGETQYF. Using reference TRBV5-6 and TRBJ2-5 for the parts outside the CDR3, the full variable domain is DAGVTQSPTHLIKTRGQQVTLRCSPKSGHDTVSWYQQALGQGPQFIFQYYEEEERQRGNFPDRFSGHQFPNYSSELNVNALLLGDSALYLCASSLPGETQYFGPGTRLLVL.

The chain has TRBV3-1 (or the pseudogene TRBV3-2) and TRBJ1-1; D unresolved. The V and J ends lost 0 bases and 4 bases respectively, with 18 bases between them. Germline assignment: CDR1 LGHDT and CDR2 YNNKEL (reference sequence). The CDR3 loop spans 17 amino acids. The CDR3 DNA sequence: TGTGCCAGCAGCCAAGATCACTTGGGGAATAGAGTCACTGAAGCTTTCTTT. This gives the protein CASSQDHLGNRVTEAFF.

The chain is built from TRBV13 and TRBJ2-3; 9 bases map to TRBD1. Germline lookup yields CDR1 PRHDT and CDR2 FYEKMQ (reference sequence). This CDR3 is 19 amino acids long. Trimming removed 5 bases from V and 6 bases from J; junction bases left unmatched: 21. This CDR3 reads CASSQDGGRQGGPSDTQYF. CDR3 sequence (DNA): TGTGCCAGCAGCCAAGATGGCGGGAGACAGGGGGGGCCCAGTGATACGCAGTATTTT. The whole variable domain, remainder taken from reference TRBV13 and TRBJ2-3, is AAGVIQSPRHLIKEKRETATLKCYPIPRHDTVYWYQQGPGQDPQFLISFYEKMQSDKGSIPDRFSAQQFSDYHSELNMSSLELGDSALYFCASSQDGGRQGGPSDTQYFGPGTRLTVL.

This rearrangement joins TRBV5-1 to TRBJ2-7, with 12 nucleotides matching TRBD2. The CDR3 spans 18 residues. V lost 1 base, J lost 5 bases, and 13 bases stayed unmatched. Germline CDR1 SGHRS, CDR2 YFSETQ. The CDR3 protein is CASSLLLAGGPEPHEQYV. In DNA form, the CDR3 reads TGCGCCAGCAGCTTGCTCCTAGCGGGAGGGCCGGAACCCCACGAGCAGTACGTC.